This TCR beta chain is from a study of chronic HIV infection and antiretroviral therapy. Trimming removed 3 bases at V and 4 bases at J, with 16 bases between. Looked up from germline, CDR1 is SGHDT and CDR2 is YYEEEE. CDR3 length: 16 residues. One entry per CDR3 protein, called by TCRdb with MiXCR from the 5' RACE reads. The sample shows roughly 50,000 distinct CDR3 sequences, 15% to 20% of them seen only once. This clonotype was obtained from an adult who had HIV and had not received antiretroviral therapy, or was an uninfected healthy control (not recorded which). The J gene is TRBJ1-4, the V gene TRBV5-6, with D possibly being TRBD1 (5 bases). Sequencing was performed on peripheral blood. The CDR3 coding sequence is TGTGCCAGCAGCTCACTACCGGGACGGCTTAATGAAAAACTGTTTTTT. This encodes CASSSLPGRLNEKLFF. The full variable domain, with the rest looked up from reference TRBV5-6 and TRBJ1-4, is DAGVTQSPTHLIKTRGQQVTLRCSPKSGHDTVSWYQQALGQGPQFIFQYYEEEERQRGNFPDRFSGHQFPNYSSELNVNALLLGDSALYLCASSSLPGRLNEKLFFGSGTQLSVL.